This TCR beta chain was recorded in a study of blood T cell repertoires in COVID-19. Looking at the study overall: Sites across the United States, Italy and Spain contributed samples from acute and convalescent COVID-19.

TCRdb's copy holds only in-frame clones and misses some; the assay was immunoSEQ multiplex PCR. The table lists 150,000 to 180,000 clones, around 82% of them singletons. Germline CDR1 is KGHSH and CDR2 is LQKENI. The germline V and J ends were trimmed by 4 bases and 2 bases, with 6 bases remaining between them. The CDR3 totals 13 residues. The chain joins TRBV18 to TRBJ1-3; D not certain. Sequences were obtained from peripheral blood. The sequence derives from a man aged 60 to 69 with COVID-19, enrolled during active disease. The CDR3 reads CASSQHPGNTIYF. Written as DNA, the CDR3 is TGTGCCAGCTCACAGCACCCTGGAAACACCATATATTTT.